Detailed here is one TCR beta chain. There is no known antigen for this receptor. Base-call qualities are not available, and no considerably larger clone is one nucleotide away. Per the germline V gene, SGDLS is the CDR1 and YYNGEE is the CDR2. V loses 0 bases of germline sequence and J loses 9 bases, and the interval between the two ends is 19 bases. Inclusive of the bounding cysteine and phenylalanine, the CDR3 is 16 residues long. CDR3 DNA is the only sequence kept; it has 48 bases, read in frame from the first base. The sample comes from a study of OX40 agonist ivuxolimab in advanced cancers. For context, the study as a whole: The costimulatory receptor OX40 (CD134) was targeted by ivuxolimab, a fully human IgG2 agonistic monoclonal antibody. Intravenous ivuxolimab was administered to patients every 2 weeks at six dose levels: 0.01, 0.1, 0.3, 1.5, 3 and 10 mg/kg. Of the approximately 50 dose-escalation patients, hepatocellular carcinoma was present in approximately 20, melanoma in approximately 15, renal cell carcinoma in 9 and head and neck cancer in 9. The dose-escalation cohort was roughly 83% male with a mean age of around 64 years, ranging from roughly 23 to 79. Prior anti-PD-1, anti-PD-L1 or anti-CTLA-4 therapy was permitted, and 30% to 50% of dose-escalation patients had received checkpoint inhibitors. Partial responses were achieved by three dose-escalation patients, of whom one had hepatocellular carcinoma and two had cutaneous melanoma. The purpose of peripheral TCRbeta sequencing was to test whether ivuxolimab changed TCR sequence diversity and led to clonal T-cell expansion. The paper covers the monotherapy dose-escalation part of the phase I ivuxolimab trial, which included N ≈ 50 patients. What the work shows at the level of the full study, not this receptor alone: After ivuxolimab, expanded clones were on average more numerous among CD8+ T cells than among CD4+ T cells. At doses of 0.1 to 3.0 mg/kg, clonal expansion of both CD4+ and CD8+ blood T cells was observed from baseline to week 6. Antigen specificity was not determined for the clonally expanded peripheral T cells. In partial responders in the 0.1-3.0 mg/kg groups, normalized peripheral clonal expansion was found to be among the lowest, especially among CD8+ T cells. Low levels of normalized T-cell clonal expansion were also seen in some patients who did not respond.

Patients with autoimmune disease history or receiving systemic immunosuppression were excluded from the trial. Peripheral blood for TCR sequencing was drawn from every dose cohort at baseline, at cycle 4 day 1 and at cycle 7 day 1. The samples were taken from a phase I, first-in-human, multicenter, open-label dose-escalation trial of ivuxolimab. Adults with locally advanced or metastatic melanoma, renal cell carcinoma, hepatocellular carcinoma or head and neck squamous cell carcinoma were enrolled in the trial. Before TCR sequencing, CD4+ and CD8+ T cells were separately sorted from peripheral blood. Genomic DNA was isolated from the sorted cells so that the TCRbeta CDR3 region could be sequenced. TCRbeta CDR3 regions were sequenced using the immunoSEQ Assay. TCRdb limited this immuneACCESS table to in-frame rearrangements with V and J called. A share of clones is missing; checked studies link under half to unresolved V genes, and the rest is unexplained. This sample gives more than 10,000 clones in total; about 78% of them show up just once. The top ten clones comprise approximately 40% of the sample.

This TCR came from an adult with an advanced solid tumor such as melanoma, head and neck, liver or kidney cancer. The specimen comprised CD4+ or CD8+ T cells sorted from blood, sampled in a trial of the OX40 agonist ivuxolimab. Recombination connected TRBV9 to TRBJ2-1; TRBD2 is possibly the D segment (6 matching bases). The CDR3 protein: CASSVDGGPGVSEQFF. The DNA reads as follows: TGTGCCAGCAGCGTAGATGGGGGTCCGGGGGTCAGTGAGCAGTTCTTC.